These 2 T cell receptor beta chains were sequenced from one sample in a study of T cell responses to AZD1222 COVID-19 vaccine. Profiling relied on immunoSEQ multiplex PCR, and the TCRdb table lists in-frame clones only, not all of them. The sample holds about 99,000 clones, 88% seen once. This specimen was peripheral blood, taken on day 0 of AZD1222 vaccination. The receptors originated from an adult in good health.

This rearrangement joins TRBV7-9 to TRBJ1-6; D unclear. The V gene's germline CDR1 is SEHNR and CDR2 FQNEAQ (reference sequence). Trimming stripped 5 bases from V and 10 bases from J, with 18 bases between. The CDR3 extends over 15 amino acids. DNA of the CDR3: TGTGCCAGCAGCACAATGGGGTCCTCGGGCTCACCCCTCCACTTT. Protein sequence: CASSTMGSSGSPLHF.

The V gene is TRBV28, the J gene TRBJ1-3; TRBD1 agrees at 8 bases. This CDR3 spans 16 amino acids. Germline lookup yields CDR1 MDHEN and CDR2 SYDVKM. The ends lost 3 bases at V and 3 bases at J; junction bases unmatched: 7. The CDR3: CASSFRQGWGGNTIYF. Written as DNA, the CDR3 is TGTGCCAGCAGTTTCCGACAGGGGTGGGGTGGAAACACCATATATTTT. Combining the CDR3 with reference TRBV28 and TRBJ1-3 gives the whole variable domain DVKVTQSSRYLVKRTGEKVFLECVQDMDHENMFWYRQDPGLGLRLIYFSYDVKMKEKGDIPEGYSVSREKKERFSLILESASTNQTSMYLCASSFRQGWGGNTIYFGEGSWLTVV.